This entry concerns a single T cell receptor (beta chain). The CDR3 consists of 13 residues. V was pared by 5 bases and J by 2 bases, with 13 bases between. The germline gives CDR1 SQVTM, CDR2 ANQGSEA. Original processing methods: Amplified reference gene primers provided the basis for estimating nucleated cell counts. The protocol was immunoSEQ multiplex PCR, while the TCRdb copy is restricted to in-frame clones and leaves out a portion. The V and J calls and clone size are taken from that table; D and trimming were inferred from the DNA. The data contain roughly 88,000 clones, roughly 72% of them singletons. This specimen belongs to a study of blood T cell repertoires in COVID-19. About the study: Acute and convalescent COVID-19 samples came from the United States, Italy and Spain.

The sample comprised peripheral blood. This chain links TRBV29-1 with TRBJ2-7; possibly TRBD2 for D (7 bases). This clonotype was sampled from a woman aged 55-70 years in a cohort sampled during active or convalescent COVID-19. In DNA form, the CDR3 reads TGCAGCGTTCGGGGGGCTTCAACCTACGAGCAGTACTTC. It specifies CSVRGASTYEQYF.